These 3 T cell receptor beta chains originate from one sample sequenced in a study of shared clonotypes between healthy human individuals. Here immunoSEQ multiplex PCR was the method, and the copy in TCRdb shows in-frame clones only, minus some. The data hold about 980,000 clones, with around three quarters observed a single time. Sequenced sample: memory CD4+ T cells sorted from blood. The subset here: CD45RA-negative fraction. Receptor source: a man between 18 and 29 years old in good health.

Remarks on this clone: Possible read error: a much larger clone is one base away. V gene TRBV7-6 combines with J gene TRBJ2-3; TRBD2 matches at 7 bases. The germline V gene has CDR1 SGHVS and CDR2 FNYEAQ. V was clipped by 2 bases and J by 1 base; unmatched bases: 3. The CDR3 has 15 residues. CDR3 amino acids: CASSLMGGGTDTQYF. The CDR3 region has the DNA TGTGCCAGCAGCTTAATGGGAGGGGGCACAGATACGCAGTATTTT.

The rearrangement links TRBV11-2 to TRBJ2-1; TRBD1 might be the D (5 bases). Germline CDR1 is SGHAT and CDR2 is FQNNGV. The CDR3 has 17 amino acids. V was clipped by 1 base and J by 5 bases, with 18 bases between them. CDR3 sequence reads: CASSLVGQGWGDNEQFF. The CDR3, as DNA: TGTGCCAGCAGCTTAGTGGGGCAGGGTTGGGGTGACAATGAGCAGTTCTTC.

Note on this clone: This sequence is one base from a far larger clone and is likely a read error. The genes are TRBV11-1 and TRBJ1-1; D not resolved. Germline values: CDR1 SGHAT, CDR2 FQDESV (reference sequence). The CDR3 has 13 residues. V gave up 2 bases and J gave up 1 base, with 5 bases separating them. In nucleotides, the CDR3 is TGTGCCAGCAGCTTACAGGAGAACACTGAAGCTTTCTTT. Protein product: CASSLQENTEAFF. The complete variable domain, with remaining parts taken from reference TRBV11-1 and TRBJ1-1, reads EAEVAQSPRYKITEKSQAVAFWCDPISGHATLYWYRQILGQGPELLVQFQDESVVDDSQLPKDRFSAERLKGVDSTLKIQPAELGDSAMYLCASSLQENTEAFFGQGTRLTVV.